The rows below give T cell receptor beta chains drawn from one sample of a study of Graves' ophthalmopathy and Graves' hyperthyroidism. Via MiXCR, TCRdb re-called the multiplex PCR reads, giving one row per CDR3 protein. The profile shows around 1,000,000 distinct CDR3 sequences, 35% to 40% of them singletons. Sequencing was carried out using peripheral blood or thyroid tissue (not recorded which). These receptors were collected from an adult man with Graves' hyperthyroidism. Each CDR3 is given with its conserved first and last residue. A D gene is named only where the DNA matches it firmly. Some rows mark clone size as missing; the rest say once, few, many or name a class of expanded clone.

cdr3_nt cdr3_aa cdr3_length d_call j_call v_call clone_size
TGTGCCATCAGTGGGGGGACTAGCGGGGGGCAGTTCTTC CAISGGTSGGQFF 13 TRBD2 TRBJ2-1 TRBV10-3 .
TGCAGCGTTGAAGTACGGGACAGGGGCTACGTAGAGACCCAGTACTTC CSVEVRDRGYVETQYF 16 TRBD1 TRBJ2-5 TRBV29-1 once
TGTGCTGGATGGGAGAGGAATTCACCCCTCCACTTT CAGWERNSPLHF 12 . TRBJ1-6 TRBV19 .
TGTGCCAGCAGGGACAATAGCAATCAGCCCCAGCATTTT CASRDNSNQPQHF 13 . TRBJ1-5 TRBV6-5 many
TGCAGTGCTGCGACGGGCAATTCACCCCTCCACTTT CSAATGNSPLHF 12 . TRBJ1-6 TRBV20-1 .
TGTGCCAGCACCGTAGGGGGACAGAGACAAGAGACCCAGTACTTC CASTVGGQRQETQYF 15 TRBD1 TRBJ2-5 TRBV7-2 many
TGTGCCAGCAGCTTACCCAACAGGGGAGGCTCCAGGGAGACCCAGTACTTC CASSLPNRGGSRETQYF 17 . TRBJ2-5 TRBV7-2 .
TGTGCCAGCAGCCCACAGGGTTCAAACACCGGGGAGCTGTTTTTT CASSPQGSNTGELFF 15 . TRBJ2-2 TRBV7-3 few
TGCAGCGTTGTGGGGAAGGCCTACGAGCAGTACTTC CSVVGKAYEQYF 12 . TRBJ2-7 TRBV29-1 many
TGTGCCAGCAGCCTCCTCGGGATGGCGGGAGAGGGAAGGTACGAGCAGTACTTC CASSLLGMAGEGRYEQYF 18 TRBD2 TRBJ2-7 TRBV14 many
TGTGCCAGCAGCTTAGTCTTAGGACTCTCCGGACAGGCACCCTACGAGCAGTACTTC CASSLVLGLSGQAPYEQYF 19 TRBD1 TRBJ2-7 TRBV7-8 few
TGTGCCAGCAGCCAAGGCGGCGGGGGAGTTGGGGGCTACACCTTC CASSQGGGGVGGYTF 15 . TRBJ1-2 TRBV14 .
TGTGCCAGAAATACCCCCGGGGAGAACACTGAAGCTTTCTTT CARNTPGENTEAFF 14 . TRBJ1-1 TRBV2 .
TGTGCCAGCAGTCTTACTAGCGGGCACTACGAGCAGTACTTC CASSLTSGHYEQYF 14 TRBD2 TRBJ2-7 TRBV12-3/TRBV12-4 few